This T cell receptor beta chain was documented in a study of blood T cell repertoires in COVID-19. About the study: COVID-19 samples from acute and convalescent phases originated in the United States, Italy and Spain. PBMCs, B-cell-depleted T cells, or T cells were the source of the cDNA or gDNA that made up the material.

The table came from immunoSEQ multiplex PCR; TCRdb's copy has only in-frame clones and leaves some out. Counted here are tens of thousands of clones, roughly 90% occurring once; the ten biggest clones make up approximately 2.5%. The J segment lost 0 bases and the V segment lost 5 bases, leaving 4 bases of the junction unmatched. The CDR3 is 15 amino acids. Germline V gene sequence: CDR1 LNHDA, CDR2 SQIVND (reference sequence). The chain joins TRBV19 to TRBJ2-1; 7 bases map to TRBD2. Input material: peripheral blood. This clonotype was obtained from a human donor in a cohort sampled during active COVID-19. CDR3 region: CASSASGHSYNEQFF. The CDR3 bases are TGTGCCAGTAGTGCTAGCGGCCACTCCTACAATGAGCAGTTCTTC.